Presented here are 15 T cell receptor beta chains from one specimen sequenced in a study of untreated major depressive disorder. Study-level results: Depressed patients' CD4+ T cells carried increased TRBV05-01 (Vbeta 5.1) usage versus control CD4+ T cells.

Some clones are missing from TCRdb's copy, which holds only in-frame ones; the method was immunoSEQ multiplex PCR. The table includes 20,000 or so clones, 92% detected once. No antigen is known for these receptors. The sample consisted of CD4+ T cells from PBMCs. These receptors all come from a woman aged 40-49 years with major depressive disorder.

The chain couples TRBV14 to TRBJ1-3; D may be TRBD1 (5 bases). In germline, CDR1 is SGHDN, CDR2 FVKESK. Trimming cost V 4 bases and J 0 bases, with 13 bases left between them. The CDR3 spans 16 residues. DNA of the CDR3: TGTGCCAGCAGCCCCTGGCGGGGGGGCTCTGGAAACACCATATATTTT. Translation gives CASSPWRGGSGNTIYF.

The chain links TRBV30 to TRBJ1-6; TRBD1 matches 7 bases. CDR1 and CDR2 from the germline V gene are GTSNPN and SVGIG (reference sequence). This CDR3 region has 13 residues. Trimming took 2 bases from V and 6 from J; bases not matched to a gene: 1. The chain's CDR3 is CAWSPGGNSPLHF. The CDR3 coding sequence is TGTGCCTGGAGTCCAGGGGGTAATTCACCCCTCCACTTT.

This chain joins TRBV5-1 and TRBJ2-1, with 10 bases fitting TRBD2. V shed 4 bases and J 4 bases; nucleotides not matched to a gene: 8. The CDR3 covers 16 residues. The germline gives CDR1 SGHRS, CDR2 YFSETQ. CDR3 region: CASSPHYSGRYNEQFF. The CDR3 DNA is TGCGCCAGCAGCCCTCATTATAGCGGGAGGTACAATGAGCAGTTCTTC.

The chain is built from TRBV5-5 and TRBJ1-1; maybe TRBD1 (6 bases). V was shortened by 0 bases and J by 11 bases, with 8 bases between the two germline ends. The germline V gene encodes CDR1 SGHKS and CDR2 YYEKEE (reference sequence). The CDR3 has 11 amino acids. CDR3 residues: CASSLGRGAFF. The DNA of the CDR3 is TGTGCCAGCAGCTTGGGTAGGGGGGCTTTCTTT.

The chain has TRBV4-1 and TRBJ1-5; D unresolved. Germline assignment: CDR1 MGHRA and CDR2 YSYEKL. Trimming shortened V by 0 bases and J by 7 bases, and 13 bases separated the two germline ends. The CDR3 extends over 15 amino acids. The CDR3 DNA reads as TGCGCCAGCAGCCAAGATCAGGCGGTATCCCAGCCCCAGCATTTT. The encoded protein is CASSQDQAVSQPQHF.

The CDR3 region is CASSSYTLGLAGTGELFF. The CDR3, as DNA: TGTGCCAGCAGCTCTTATACCCTCGGACTAGCGGGCACCGGGGAGCTGTTTTTT. This sequence joins TRBV7-2 and TRBJ2-2, with TRBD2 identical over 11 bases. J was trimmed by 4 bases and V by 4 bases; bases with no gene match: 11. Germline V lookup: CDR1 SGHTA, CDR2 FQGNSA. CDR3 length: 18 residues.

The rearrangement joins TRBV2 to TRBJ2-3; no reliable D call. Germline loops: CDR1 SNHLY, CDR2 FYNNEI. CDR3 length: 15 residues. The ends were cut back, 5 bases at V and 2 bases at J, with 14 bases in the middle. This CDR3 reads CASSQASLHTDTQYF. Here the CDR3 DNA reads TGTGCCAGCAGTCAGGCGTCCCTGCACACAGATACGCAGTATTTT.

This clone was observed a single time. The J gene is TRBJ1-5, the V gene TRBV6-1, with D possibly TRBD1 on 5 matching bases. The CDR3 covers 15 residues. Germline loops: CDR1 MNHNS, CDR2 SASEGT. The V end lost 4 bases, the J end lost 5 bases, and 15 bases lay between the germline ends. CDR3 sequence reads: CASSGRGGTDQPQHF. The DNA for the CDR3 is TGTGCCAGCAGTGGCCGGGGGGGGACGGATCAGCCCCAGCATTTT.

This sequence joins TRBV6-1 and TRBJ1-1, with 8 bases matching TRBD1. Per germline, CDR1 MNHNS and CDR2 SASEGT. The V gene end was trimmed by 4 bases and the J gene end by 6 bases; junction bases not matched to a gene: 7. The CDR3 consists of 14 residues. The chain's CDR3 is CASSVDRGGPEAFF. The CDR3 DNA follows: TGTGCCAGCAGTGTCGACAGGGGAGGACCTGAAGCTTTCTTT.

This chain links TRBV4-3 with TRBJ2-4; no reliable D call. From germline, CDR1 is LGHNA and CDR2 YSLEER. The CDR3 has 13 residues. V lost 0 bases and J 12 bases, leaving 12 bases between the germline ends. CDR3 coding DNA: TGCGCCAGCAGCCAAGATCGTGAGTTCGCTCAGTACTTC. Translating gives CASSQDREFAQYF.

The rearrangement joins TRBV5-4 to TRBJ1-5, with D perhaps TRBD1 (5 bases). The CDR3 totals 17 residues. V gave up 3 bases and J gave up 4 bases, with 20 bases separating them. CDR1 is SGHNT and CDR2 is YYREEE in the germline V gene (reference sequence). The CDR3 loop reads CASSYGGIQGANQPQHF. In nucleotides, the CDR3 is TGTGCCAGCAGCTACGGGGGGATCCAGGGAGCTAATCAGCCCCAGCATTTT.

The CDR3 is CASSKRTIPGRGYGYTF. In DNA, the CDR3 is TGTGCCAGCAGCAAAAGGACCATACCAGGCAGAGGGTATGGCTACACCTTC. The V and J genes are TRBV21-1 and TRBJ1-2. TRBV21-1 is assigned pseudogene status. The CDR3 sequence is 17 residues long.

This rearrangement joins TRBV5-4 to TRBJ1-1; no clear D gene. Germline V gene sequence: CDR1 SGHNT, CDR2 YYREEE (reference sequence). The CDR3 sequence is 14 residues long. Trimming removed 6 bases from V and 0 bases from J, with 12 bases in between. CDR3 sequence (DNA): TGTGCCAGCACCTCTCCTCTCCTGAACACTGAAGCTTTCTTT. Translation: CASTSPLLNTEAFF.

The chain uses TRBV9 and TRBJ1-1; D ambiguous. CDR1 and CDR2 (germline): SGDLS, YYNGEE. The CDR3 totals 16 residues. V was cut by 0 bases and J by 0 bases, with 12 bases left in between. CDR3 bases: TGTGCCAGCAGCGTAGACCCGAATTCTATGAACACTGAAGCTTTCTTT. Protein product: CASSVDPNSMNTEAFF.

The chain employs TRBV7-2 and TRBJ2-5; no reliable D call. From germline, CDR1 is SGHTA and CDR2 FQGNSA. Between the trimmed V and J ends, which lost 1 base and 1 base, there was a span of 10 bases. The CDR3 length is 15 residues. The CDR3 is CASSLGLHVQETQYF. Here the CDR3 DNA reads TGTGCCAGCAGCTTAGGATTACACGTCCAAGAGACCCAGTACTTC.